This TCR beta chain originates from a study of regulatory T cells in long-lasting Graves disease. Study in general: Graves' patients, newly diagnosed, had taken antithyroid drugs under 3 months. General study points: Limited samples may have lowered accuracy.

The CDR3 totals 15 residues. Germline assignment: CDR1 LGHDT and CDR2 YNNKEL (reference sequence). With V trimmed by 5 bases and J by 10 bases, 9 bases remained unmatched. This clonotype occurred a few times. The antigen remains undetermined. Libraries of TCR beta came from iRepertoire HTBI primers plus Arm-PCR of CDR3 regions. TCRdb reprocessed the multiplex PCR reads with MiXCR, giving one entry per CDR3 protein. The sample has roughly 510,000 distinct CDR3 sequences, roughly 16% seen once. Time point given: newly diagnosed GD, antithyroid drugs for less than 3 months. From PBMCs, RNA was extracted and then used to make the TCR library. From each patient, around 9 milliliters of peripheral blood was drawn and collected into an EDTA anticoagulant tube. This same sample was also part of a study on T cells in Graves' hyperthyroidism and ophthalmopathy. That investigation notes: Clinical symptoms, serum thyroxine, TRAb, thyroid ultrasound and orbital computed tomography informed diagnoses.

This specimen was peripheral blood mononuclear cells (PBMCs), taken at new diagnosis, from a patient treated with antithyroid drugs. The rearrangement links TRBV3-1 to TRBJ2-3; TRBD2 matches 13 bases. The receptor was isolated from a man aged 18 to 30 with Graves disease. The CDR3 is CASSRGLAGAGAQYF. CDR3 DNA: TGTGCCAGCAGCAGAGGACTAGCGGGAGCCGGTGCGCAGTATTTT.